This T cell receptor (beta chain) comes out of a study of PD-L1 blockade in urothelial cancer. Study overall: Administration of atezolizumab to patients began in the mid-2010s, at 1,200 mg intravenously every 3 weeks. In the patient group, about 85% of the roughly 30 were males with bladder-origin urothelial cancer. Patients arrived having already received 0 to 3 prior chemotherapy regimens.

Synthetic TCR analog templates were spiked into each PCR. Here immunoSEQ multiplex PCR was the method, and the copy in TCRdb shows in-frame clones only, minus some. The data show roughly 55,000 clones, 70% to 90% seen once. The sample's time point: pretreatment peripheral blood. Per the germline V gene, CDR1 is KGHSH and CDR2 is LQKENI. V lost 4 bases, J lost 7 bases, and 9 bases stayed unmatched. The CDR3 length is 16 residues. This TCR was sampled from a man aged 55 to 70 with urothelial cancer. The specimen was PBMCs, collected around atezolizumab (anti-PD-L1) treatment. The chain combines TRBV18 with TRBJ1-4; TRBD1 matches 10 bases. CDR3 sequence: CASSRTGQGFTEKLFF. The CDR3 DNA reads as TGTGCCAGCTCACGAACGGGACAGGGGTTCACTGAAAAACTGTTTTTT.